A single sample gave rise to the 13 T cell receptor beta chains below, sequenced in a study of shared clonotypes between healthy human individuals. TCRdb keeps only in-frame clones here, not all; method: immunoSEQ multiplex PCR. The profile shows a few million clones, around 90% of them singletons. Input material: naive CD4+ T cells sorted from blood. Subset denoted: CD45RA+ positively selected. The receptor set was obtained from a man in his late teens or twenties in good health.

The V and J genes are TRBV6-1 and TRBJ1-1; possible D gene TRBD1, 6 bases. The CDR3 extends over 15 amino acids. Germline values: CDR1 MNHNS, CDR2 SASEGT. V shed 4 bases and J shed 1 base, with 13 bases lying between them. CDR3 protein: CASSVGDISNTEAFF. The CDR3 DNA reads TGTGCCAGCAGTGTAGGGGACATCTCGAACACTGAAGCTTTCTTT.

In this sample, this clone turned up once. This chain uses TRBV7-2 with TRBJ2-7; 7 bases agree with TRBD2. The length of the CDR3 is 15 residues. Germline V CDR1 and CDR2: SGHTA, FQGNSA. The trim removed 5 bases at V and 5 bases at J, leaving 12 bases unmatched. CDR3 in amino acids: CASSLISGPGDEQYF. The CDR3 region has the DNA TGTGCCAGCAGCCTCATTAGCGGGCCCGGCGACGAGCAGTACTTC.

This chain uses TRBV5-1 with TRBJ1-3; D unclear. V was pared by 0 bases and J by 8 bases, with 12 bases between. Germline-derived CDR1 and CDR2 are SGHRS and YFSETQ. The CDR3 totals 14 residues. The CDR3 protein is CASSLALPRDTIYF. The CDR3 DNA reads TGCGCCAGCAGCTTGGCCTTGCCACGGGACACCATATATTTT.

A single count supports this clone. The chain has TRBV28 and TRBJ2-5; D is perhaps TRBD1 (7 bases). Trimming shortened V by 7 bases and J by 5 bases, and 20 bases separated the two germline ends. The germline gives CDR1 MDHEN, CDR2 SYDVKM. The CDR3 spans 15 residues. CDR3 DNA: TGTGCCAGCACTCCCAGTGCGGGACAGTGGGAGACCCAGTACTTC. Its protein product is CASTPSAGQWETQYF.

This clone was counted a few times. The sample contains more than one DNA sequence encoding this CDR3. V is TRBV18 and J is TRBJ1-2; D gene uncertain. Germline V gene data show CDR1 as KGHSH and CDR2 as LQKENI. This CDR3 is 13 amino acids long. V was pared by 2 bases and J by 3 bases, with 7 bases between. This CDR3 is CASSPGQDYGYTF. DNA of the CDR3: TGTGCCAGCTCACCAGGGCAGGACTATGGCTACACCTTC.

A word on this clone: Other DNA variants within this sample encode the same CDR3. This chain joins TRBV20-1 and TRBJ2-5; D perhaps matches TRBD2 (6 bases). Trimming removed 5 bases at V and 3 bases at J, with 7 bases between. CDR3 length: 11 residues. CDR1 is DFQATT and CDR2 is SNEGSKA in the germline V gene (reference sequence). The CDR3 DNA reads TGCAGTGCTGGGACTGAAGAGACCCAGTACTTC. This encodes CSAGTEETQYF.

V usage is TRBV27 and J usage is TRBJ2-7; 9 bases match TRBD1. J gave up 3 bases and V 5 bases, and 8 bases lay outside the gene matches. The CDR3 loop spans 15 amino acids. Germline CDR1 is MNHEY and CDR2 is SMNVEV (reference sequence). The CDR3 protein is CASSPRDRVYYEQYF. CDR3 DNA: TGTGCCAGCAGTCCCCGGGACAGGGTTTACTACGAGCAGTACTTC.

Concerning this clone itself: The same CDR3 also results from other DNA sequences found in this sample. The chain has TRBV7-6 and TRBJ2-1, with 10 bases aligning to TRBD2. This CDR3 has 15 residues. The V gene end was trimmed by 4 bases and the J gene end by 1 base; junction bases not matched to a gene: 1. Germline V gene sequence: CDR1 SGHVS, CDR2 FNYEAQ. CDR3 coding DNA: TGTGCCAGCAGCTCGGGACTAGCGTCCTACAATGAGCAGTTCTTC. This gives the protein CASSSGLASYNEQFF.

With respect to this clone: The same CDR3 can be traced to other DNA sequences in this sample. For the CDR3, the DNA is TGTGCCAGCAGCGTAGGGGGCAGGGGCACTGAAGCTTTCTTT. Its translation is CASSVGGRGTEAFF. The chain joins TRBV9 to TRBJ1-1, with D possibly TRBD1 on 6 matching bases. From germline, CDR1 is SGDLS and CDR2 YYNGEE. The CDR3 has 14 residues. V shed 0 bases and J shed 4 bases, with 10 bases lying between them. Filled out from reference TRBV9 and TRBJ1-1, the complete variable domain reads DSGVTQTPKHLITATGQRVTLRCSPRSGDLSVYWYQQSLDQGLQFLIQYYNGEERAKGNILERFSAQQFPDLHSELNLSSLELGDSALYFCASSVGGRGTEAFFGQGTRLTVV.

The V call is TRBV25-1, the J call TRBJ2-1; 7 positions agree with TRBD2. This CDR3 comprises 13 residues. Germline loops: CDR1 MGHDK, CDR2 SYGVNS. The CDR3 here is CAARGDSYNEQFF. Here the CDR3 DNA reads TGTGCGGCTCGGGGGGATTCCTACAATGAGCAGTTCTTC.

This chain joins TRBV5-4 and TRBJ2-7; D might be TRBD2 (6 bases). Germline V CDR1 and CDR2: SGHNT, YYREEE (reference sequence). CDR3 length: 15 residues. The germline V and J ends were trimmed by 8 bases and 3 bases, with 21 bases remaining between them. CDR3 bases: TGTGCCAGTGGTTATCCGTCTAGCGTGATCTACGAGCAGTACTTC. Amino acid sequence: CASGYPSSVIYEQYF. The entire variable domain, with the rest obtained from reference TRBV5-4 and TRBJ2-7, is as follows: ETGVTQSPTHLIKTRGQQVTLRCSSQSGHNTVSWYQQALGQGPQFIFQYYREEENGRGNFPPRFSGLQFPNYSSELNVNALELDDSALYLCASGYPSSVIYEQYFGPGTRLTVT.

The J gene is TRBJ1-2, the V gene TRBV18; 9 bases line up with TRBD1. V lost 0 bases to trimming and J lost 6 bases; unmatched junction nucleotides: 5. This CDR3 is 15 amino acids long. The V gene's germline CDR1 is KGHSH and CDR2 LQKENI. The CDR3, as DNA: TGTGCCAGCTCACCACCAGGGACAGGGAGGGATGGCTACACCTTC. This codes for CASSPPGTGRDGYTF.

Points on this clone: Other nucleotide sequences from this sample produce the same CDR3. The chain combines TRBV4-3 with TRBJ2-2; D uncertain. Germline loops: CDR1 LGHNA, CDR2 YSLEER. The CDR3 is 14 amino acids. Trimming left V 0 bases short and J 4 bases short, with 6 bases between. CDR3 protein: CASSQEAGTGELFF. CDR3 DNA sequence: TGCGCCAGCAGCCAAGAGGCAGGCACCGGGGAGCTGTTTTTT.